Presented here are 18 T cell receptor beta chains from one specimen sequenced in a study of post-analysis software for immune sequencing data. Study-level results: Patients used four to six TRBV segments, including TRBV5-6, TRBV5-1 and TRBV20-1, more often than controls.

Their antigens are not known. Unique-molecular-identifier-tagged TCR beta cDNA libraries were used. TCRdb itself ran the PCR reads through MiXCR, one entry per CDR3 protein. The data contain approximately 400,000 distinct CDR3 sequences, around a third of them singletons. Sequenced sample: blood. The receptors were sampled from a girl aged 10 to 17 with multiple sclerosis.

This clonotype occurred a few times. The junction and the germline gene differ at one end; a read error may be behind it. The V call is TRBV20-1, the J call TRBJ2-1, with 13 bases identical to TRBD2. The CDR3 consists of 13 residues. Germline values: CDR1 DFQATT, CDR2 SNEGSKA (reference sequence). CDR3 coding DNA: TGCAGTACTAGCGGGGGGGCAAGAAATGAGCAGTTCTTC. Protein product: CSTSGGARNEQFF.

This clonotype was counted a few times. The chain carries TRBV29-1 and TRBJ2-7; 7 bases match TRBD2. Trimming at V came to 0 bases and at J to 1 base, leaving 6 bases not matched to a gene. The CDR3 length is 15 residues. Germline V gives CDR1 SQVTM, CDR2 ANQGSEA. The CDR3 nucleotides are TGCAGCGTTGAAGATCGGCCTAGCGGTTCCTACGAGCAGTACTTC. Translating gives CSVEDRPSGSYEQYF.

V is TRBV27 and J is TRBJ2-7; no clear D gene. The J call may be incorrect, as the DNA end agrees better with TRBJ2-5. CDR1 is MNHEY, CDR2 SMNVEV, per germline (reference sequence). This CDR3 is built from 13 residues. This chain's CDR3 is CASSSGLEETQYF. Written as DNA, the CDR3 is TGTGCCAGCAGTTCGGGCCTCGAGGAGACCCAGTACTTC.

Only a few counts were recorded for this clonotype. This rearrangement joins TRBV5-1 to TRBJ2-7; no firm D call. Germline CDR1 SGHRS, CDR2 YFSETQ. This CDR3 region has 12 residues. Between the trimmed V and J ends, which lost 0 bases and 6 bases, there was a span of 7 bases. The CDR3 loop is CASSLDGPEQYF. CDR3 nucleotides: TGCGCCAGCAGCTTGGACGGGCCCGAGCAGTACTTC.

The genes are TRBV7-9 and TRBJ1-6; TRBD1 agrees at 10 bases. CDR3 length: 17 amino acids. V shed 5 bases, J shed 6 bases, and the junction held 10 bases outside the gene matches. Germline V lookup: CDR1 SEHNR, CDR2 FQNEAQ (reference sequence). In DNA, the CDR3 is TGTGCCAGCAGCCGAGTGACAGGGGGCGCGGGTAATTCACCCCTCCACTTT. Translated, it gives CASSRVTGGAGNSPLHF.

The chain uses TRBV6-5 and TRBJ2-1; 10 bases fit TRBD2. The CDR3 loop spans 15 amino acids. Germline trimming cut 11 bases from V and 8 bases from J; bases unmatched to any gene: 15. The V gene's germline CDR1 is MNHEY and CDR2 SVGAGI. CDR3 loop: CAVAGLAGVIHEQFF. In nucleotides, the CDR3 is TGTGCCGTTGCCGGGCTAGCGGGGGTTATCCATGAGCAGTTCTTC.

This chain links TRBV3-1 with TRBJ2-6; D not certain. The CDR3 extends over 18 amino acids. Trimming cost V 0 bases and J 1 base, with 13 bases left between them. Looked up from germline, CDR1 is LGHDT and CDR2 is YNNKEL (reference sequence). The CDR3 DNA sequence: TGTGCCAGCAGCCAAGATTTTGTCTGGATTTCTGGGGCCAACGTCCTGACTTTC. Its protein product is CASSQDFVWISGANVLTF. The full variable domain, in which reference TRBV3-1 and TRBJ2-6 provide the parts outside the CDR3, is DTAVSQTPKYLVTQMGNDKSIKCEQNLGHDTMYWYKQDSKKFLKIMFSYNNKELIINETVPNRFSPKSPDKAHLNLHINSLELGDSAVYFCASSQDFVWISGANVLTFGAGSRLTVL.

About this clonotype: A much larger clone differs by one base, so this may be a read error. The chain couples TRBV7-2 to TRBJ2-1; no firm D call. This CDR3 is 15 amino acids long. CDR1 SGHTA and CDR2 FQGNSA come from the germline V gene. The DNA for the CDR3 is TGTGCCGGCAGCTTAAGGCCGGTCAGAAACAATGAGCAGTTCTTC. It is translated as CAGSLRPVRNNEQFF.

This sequence joins TRBV18 and TRBJ1-1, with 7 bases fitting TRBD1. The junction had 5 bases not matched to a gene; V was cut back by 2 bases and J by 5 bases. The germline gives CDR1 KGHSH, CDR2 LQKENI. The CDR3 has 14 residues. CDR3 DNA sequence: TGTGCCAGCTCACCAGACAGGGTGTTAACTGAAGCTTTCTTT. This sequence encodes CASSPDRVLTEAFF.

This clonotype was counted ten times or more. The chain uses TRBV10-3 and TRBJ2-1; TRBD2 is a possible D gene (5 bases). V lost 6 bases, J lost 4 bases, and 10 bases lay in between. CDR3 length: 13 residues. The germline V gene has CDR1 ENHRY and CDR2 SYGVKD. DNA of the CDR3: TGTGCCATCAGGGGAGCGGAGTACAATGAGCAGTTCTTC. It yields the protein CAIRGAEYNEQFF.

This clonotype has more than one count but fewer than ten. The V call is TRBV7-9, the J call TRBJ2-3; D perhaps matches TRBD1 (5 bases). Trimming left V 7 bases short and J 1 base short, with 9 bases between. The CDR3 spans 13 residues. The V gene's germline CDR1 is SEHNR and CDR2 FQNEAQ (reference sequence). The CDR3 reads CASTSRGTDTQYF. CDR3 coding DNA: TGTGCCAGCACCTCCAGGGGCACAGATACGCAGTATTTT.

In its sample, this clonotype was seen a few times. CDR3 DNA sequence: TGTGCCAGCAGCCACACCAGGAGTAAAGAGACCCAGTACTTC. This translates into CASSHTRSKETQYF. The V and J genes are TRBV3-1 and TRBJ2-5, with D unresolved. Germline CDR1 LGHDT, CDR2 YNNKEL (reference sequence). V dropped 3 bases and J dropped 3 bases, with 11 bases sitting between them. The CDR3 runs to 14 residues.

The chain couples TRBV5-1 to TRBJ2-1; the match to TRBD2 covers 7 bases. This CDR3 region has 17 residues. Looked up from germline, CDR1 is SGHRS and CDR2 is YFSETQ. The V gene end was trimmed by 4 bases and the J gene end by 0 bases; junction bases not matched to a gene: 10. CDR3 loop: CASSPGSGKLSYNEQFF. The CDR3 DNA reads TGCGCCAGCAGCCCCGGGAGCGGGAAACTCTCCTACAATGAGCAGTTCTTC.

The rearrangement links TRBV5-1 to TRBJ2-3, with TRBD2 as a possible D gene (5 bases). The germline V gene encodes CDR1 SGHRS and CDR2 YFSETQ. There are 16 residues in the CDR3. V shed 0 bases and J shed 2 bases, with 13 bases lying between them. CDR3 bases: TGCGCCAGCAGCTTGGGGGCTAGCCTTTTCACAGATACGCAGTATTTT. Translating gives CASSLGASLFTDTQYF.

This chain connects TRBV12-3 or TRBV12-4 to TRBJ2-5; 7 bases map to TRBD2. With 4 bases clipped from V and 3 bases from J, the junction kept 5 bases outside the gene matches. This CDR3 is 14 amino acids long. CDR3 region: CASSSGLVKETQYF. CDR3 DNA sequence: TGTGCCAGCAGTTCAGGACTAGTGAAAGAGACCCAGTACTTC.

This clonotype appeared a few times. The chain links TRBV21-1 to TRBJ2-5; the D call TRBD1 from the table was never checked on the DNA. TRBV21-1 is a documented pseudogene. This CDR3 spans 15 amino acids. CDR3 loop: CASSQNRPGQETQYF. CDR3 DNA sequence: TGTGCCAGCAGCCAGAATAGGCCGGGCCAAGAGACCCAGTACTTC.

This clonotype showed up just a few times. The genes are TRBV9 and TRBJ2-7; D gene unclear. Germline lookup yields CDR1 SGDLS and CDR2 YYNGEE. CDR3 length: 13 amino acids. V gave up 0 bases and J gave up 1 base, with 5 bases separating them. CDR3 coding DNA: TGTGCCAGCAGCGTAGGGCAGTCCTACGAGCAGTACTTC. It is translated as CASSVGQSYEQYF. Filled out from reference TRBV9 and TRBJ2-7, the complete variable domain reads DSGVTQTPKHLITATGQRVTLRCSPRSGDLSVYWYQQSLDQGLQFLIQYYNGEERAKGNILERFSAQQFPDLHSELNLSSLELGDSALYFCASSVGQSYEQYFGPGTRLTVT.

The chain couples TRBV5-1 to TRBJ1-1, with D perhaps matching TRBD1 (6 bases). Per germline, CDR1 SGHRS and CDR2 YFSETQ. The CDR3 contains 14 residues. V was pared by 0 bases and J by 5 bases, with 11 bases between. The CDR3 sequence is CASSLAGGHTEAFF. CDR3 in DNA: TGCGCCAGCAGCTTGGCGGGGGGACATACTGAAGCTTTCTTT.